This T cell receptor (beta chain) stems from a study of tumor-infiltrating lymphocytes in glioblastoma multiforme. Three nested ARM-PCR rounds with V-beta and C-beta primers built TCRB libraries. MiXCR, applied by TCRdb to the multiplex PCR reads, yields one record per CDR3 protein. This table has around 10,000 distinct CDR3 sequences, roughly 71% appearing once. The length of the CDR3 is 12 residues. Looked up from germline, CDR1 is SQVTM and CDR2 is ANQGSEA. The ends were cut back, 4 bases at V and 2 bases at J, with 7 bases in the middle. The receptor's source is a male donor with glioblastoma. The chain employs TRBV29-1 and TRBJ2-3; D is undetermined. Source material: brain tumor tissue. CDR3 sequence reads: CSVGVATDTQYF. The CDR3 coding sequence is TGCAGCGTTGGGGTGGCCACAGATACGCAGTATTTT.